This is a list of T cell receptor beta chains from one sample in a study of graft-versus-host responses after intestinal transplantation. Their specific antigens are unknown. Only in-frame clones appear in the TCRdb table, and some are missing; sequencing was by immunoSEQ multiplex PCR. The sample holds 99,000 or so clones, roughly 84% seen once. The source was unstimulated CD4+ T cells sorted from spleen or lymph node cells, collected before intestinal transplant. Receptor source: a human donor who received an intestinal transplant. Each CDR3 is given with its conserved first and last residue. A D gene is named only where the DNA matches it firmly. For some rows the clone size is stated as once, few or many, or as a class when expanded; others skip it.

j_call d_call v_call clone_size cdr3_nt cdr3_aa
TRBJ2-7 NA TRBV5-6 NA TGTGCCAGCAGCTTAGGCTTACAGGCCCGATCCTACGAGCAGTACTTC CASSLGLQARSYEQYF
TRBJ1-1 NA TRBV9 NA TGTGCCAGCAGCGTAGTTCCGGAGAGGAACACTGAAGCTTTCTTT CASSVVPERNTEAFF
TRBJ2-3 TRBD2 TRBV5-1 NA TGCGCCAGCAGCACGACTAGCGGGTGGACAGATACGCAGTATTTT CASSTTSGWTDTQYF
TRBJ1-2 TRBD1 TRBV30 NA TGTGCCTGGAGCGTTAACGACAGGGCTAACTATGGCTACACCTTC CAWSVNDRANYGYTF
TRBJ2-1 NA TRBV7-2 NA TGTGCCAGCAGCTTAATGGGGAGGACCTCCTACAATGAGCAGTTCTTC CASSLMGRTSYNEQFF
TRBJ2-3 NA TRBV28 NA TGTGCCAGCAGTTTTACCCAACGCACAGATACGCAGTATTTT CASSFTQRTDTQYF
TRBJ2-1 NA TRBV18 NA TGTGCCAGCTCACCACCTAGTCGGCCCTACAATGAGCAGTTCTTC CASSPPSRPYNEQFF
TRBJ2-3 TRBD2 TRBV5-1 NA TGCGCCAGCAGCTCCCTATTGACTAGCGGGGGTGCAGATACGCAGTATTTT CASSSLLTSGGADTQYF
TRBJ1-2 TRBD1 TRBV9 NA TGTGCCAGCAGCGAAAAGAAAGTGGACAGGGAAGGCTATGGCTACACCTTC CASSEKKVDREGYGYTF
TRBJ1-1 NA TRBV5-1 NA TGCGCCAGCAGCTTGGTTGGACAGATGAACACTGAAGCTTTCTTT CASSLVGQMNTEAFF
TRBJ2-5 NA TRBV5-4 NA TGTGCCAGCAGCTTGGCCTCAGGAGGAGAGACCCAGTACTTC CASSLASGGETQYF
TRBJ1-2 NA TRBV27 NA TGTGCCAGCACAACCTCGGACCTGAGAGGCTACACCTTC CASTTSDLRGYTF
TRBJ1-3 NA TRBV2 NA TGTGCCAGCAGTGAGGGGCGGAGAGTCTCTGGAAACACCATATATTTT CASSEGRRVSGNTIYF
TRBJ1-3 NA TRBV6-1 few TGTGCCAGCAGTGCTAGCCCCGGGGCCCCGGTCGGAAACACCATATATTTT CASSASPGAPVGNTIYF
TRBJ2-1 NA TRBV7-6 NA TGTGCCAGCAGCCCCGCGCAGCGGGTAAGAAATGAGCAGTTCTTC CASSPAQRVRNEQFF
TRBJ2-3 NA TRBV14 few TGTGCCAGCAGCCTAGCGGGCACAGATACGCAGTATTTT CASSLAGTDTQYF
TRBJ1-2 NA TRBV6-5 NA TGTGCCAGCAAGAGCTTACGGAGTGGCTACACCTTC CASKSLRSGYTF
TRBJ1-1 TRBD1 TRBV7-3 NA TGTGCCAGCAGCTCAGGGACAGGGGCGGGAGCTTTCTTT CASSSGTGAGAFF
TRBJ2-2 TRBD1 TRBV7-3 NA TGTGCCAGCAGCTTCACAGGGGTCAACACCGGGGAGCTGTTTTTT CASSFTGVNTGELFF
TRBJ1-5 NA TRBV7-2 NA TGTGCCAGCAGCTTAGGGCAGACCGCGAATCAGCCCCAGCATTTT CASSLGQTANQPQHF
TRBJ2-1 NA TRBV29-1 few TGCAGCGTCCGAATGGGCCCTCGTACCACCAATGAGCAGTTCTTC CSVRMGPRTTNEQFF
TRBJ1-4 TRBD1 TRBV5-4 NA TGTGCCAGCAGCTGGGACAGGGGAAAACTGTTTTTT CASSWDRGKLFF
TRBJ2-3 NA TRBV6-1 NA TGTGCCAGCAGTGCCAGGGGAAGCACAGATACGCAGTATTTT CASSARGSTDTQYF
TRBJ2-2 TRBD2 TRBV4-1 NA TGCGCCAGCAGCCAACCCGGACTAGCGGTTTCGTTCGACACCGGGGAGCTGTTTTTT CASSQPGLAVSFDTGELFF
TRBJ1-1 NA TRBV5-1 NA TGCGCCAGCAGCTTGGAAGGGCGAAGGGACACTGAAGCTTTCTTT CASSLEGRRDTEAFF
TRBJ1-2 NA TRBV5-6 NA TGTGCCAGCAGCCCTTTTGGTGGACCGGCCTGGGGTGGCTACACCTTC CASSPFGGPAWGGYTF
TRBJ1-4 TRBD1 TRBV27 few TGTGCCAGCAGTTCCACAGGGGCAACTAATGAAAAACTGTTTTTT CASSSTGATNEKLFF
TRBJ1-5 NA TRBV19 NA TGTGCCAGTAGTATAGATCTGGGGACACGGAATGGACAGCCCCAGCATTTT CASSIDLGTRNGQPQHF
TRBJ2-5 NA TRBV7-9 NA TGTGCCAGCAGCAGAGGTTCAGAGACCCAGTACTTC CASSRGSETQYF
TRBJ2-1 TRBD2 TRBV4-2 once TGTGCCAGCAGCCAAGCGGGGGGGCGCTACAATGAGCAGTTCTTC CASSQAGGRYNEQFF
TRBJ1-5 NA TRBV21-1 NA TGTGCCAGCAGCAAATTTCAATTTGGGGGAAGCAATCAGCCCCAGCATTTT CASSKFQFGGSNQPQHF
TRBJ1-1 NA TRBV20-1 NA TGCAGTGCTATAAATGATGAAGCTTTCTTT CSAINDEAFF
TRBJ2-7 NA TRBV11-2 NA TGTGCCAGCAGCTTGGGCGGGGAAGCGGGCGAGCAGTACTTC CASSLGGEAGEQYF
TRBJ2-5 NA TRBV11-2 NA TGTGCCAGCAGTTTCCGGGGAGAAGAGACCCAGTACTTC CASSFRGEETQYF
TRBJ2-5 NA TRBV20-1 NA TGCAGTGCTATGGGCCAAGAGACCCAGTACTTC CSAMGQETQYF
TRBJ2-5 NA TRBV5-1 few TGCGCCAGCAGCGCCCCCGGGACCAAAGAGACCCAGTACTTC CASSAPGTKETQYF
TRBJ2-2 NA TRBV6-5 NA TGTGCCAGCAGTTACTCGACCGGATTGAACACCGGGGAGCTGTTTTTT CASSYSTGLNTGELFF
TRBJ2-2 NA TRBV10-1 NA TGCGCCAGCAGACGGACGGAGAACACCGGGGAGCTGTTTTTT CASRRTENTGELFF
TRBJ1-5 TRBD1 TRBV4-2 NA TGTGCCAGCAGTCAAGATCCCGGGACAGGTCTAAATCAGCCCCAGCATTTT CASSQDPGTGLNQPQHF
TRBJ2-1 NA TRBV4-1 NA TGCGCCAGCGGAGCATATAAGCGCTCCTACAATGAGCAGTTCTTC CASGAYKRSYNEQFF
TRBJ2-3 NA TRBV28 NA TGTGCCAGCAGTACGGGACCTCAGGATACGCAGTATTTT CASSTGPQDTQYF
TRBJ2-5 TRBD2 TRBV6-5 NA TGTGCCAGCAGTTATGGAGTAGCGGGAGCGGGGGAGACCCAGTACTTC CASSYGVAGAGETQYF
TRBJ1-6 TRBD1 TRBV7-2 NA TGTGCCAGCAGCTTCTCTTGGGGGGCAGGGGGGGATTCACCCCTCCACTTT CASSFSWGAGGDSPLHF
TRBJ2-5 TRBD2 TRBV9 NA TGTGCCAGCAGCCCGAGCGGGAGGGCCCTAGAGACCCAGTACTTC CASSPSGRALETQYF
TRBJ2-5 NA TRBV7-9 NA TGTGCCAGCAGCCGAGCGAGGTCGGAGACCCAGTACTTC CASSRARSETQYF
TRBJ2-7 NA TRBV30 NA TGTGCCTGGAGTGCCGCCTACGAGCAGTACTTC CAWSAAYEQYF
TRBJ2-2 NA TRBV15 NA TGTGCCACCAGCAGAGATAGGGTTTTAGGGGAGCTGTTTTTT CATSRDRVLGELFF
TRBJ1-1 TRBD1 TRBV19 NA TGTGCCAGTAGTATAACCGGGACAGGGGGCGTGAACACTGAAGCTTTCTTT CASSITGTGGVNTEAFF
TRBJ2-1 NA TRBV7-6 NA TGTGCCAGCAGCTTAAGGGGCTCCTCCTACAATGAGCAGTTCTTC CASSLRGSSYNEQFF
TRBJ2-7 TRBD2 TRBV14 NA TGTGCCAGCAGCCTCCGTTGGGGGACTAGCGGGAAAACCTACGAGCAGTACTTC CASSLRWGTSGKTYEQYF
TRBJ1-2 NA TRBV5-1 NA TGCGCCAGCAGCATAGCTTCGGCCTCGGATGGCTACACCTTC CASSIASASDGYTF